These 32 T cell receptor beta chains share one sample of origin, sequenced in a study of Ad26.COV2.S vaccination and SARS-CoV-2 variants. Using immunoSEQ multiplex PCR, the repertoire was profiled, and TCRdb retains in-frame clones only, with some absent. The data contain over 200,000 clones, around nine tenths of them singletons. The treatment here: some 19 received Ad26.COV2.S at low or high dose, single or two shots; 5 received placebo; per-sample allocation not given. The investigators took samples on day 63 after the first vaccine or placebo injection. Sequences were derived from peripheral blood, sampled in a trial of Ad26.COV2.S vaccine versus placebo. The receptors come from a person between 18 and 59 years old who received the Ad26.COV2.S COVID-19 vaccine or a placebo.

This clone was seen more than once but under ten times. The CDR3 reads CATSRDRSAGTGELFF. DNA of the CDR3: TGTGCCACCAGCAGAGATCGAAGTGCGGGCACCGGGGAGCTGTTTTTT. The chain combines TRBV15 with TRBJ2-2; possibly TRBD2 for D (5 bases). Germline assignment: CDR1 LNHNV and CDR2 YYDKDF (reference sequence). CDR3 length equals 16 residues. V was pared by 0 bases and J by 4 bases, with 12 bases between.

A single count supports this clone. V and J are TRBV5-4 and TRBJ2-2, with 9 bases lining up with TRBD1. Germline CDR1 is SGHNT and CDR2 is YYREEE (reference sequence). V lost 4 bases and J lost 1; bases outside the gene matches: 5. This CDR3 is built from 16 residues. CDR3 region: CASSNPGQGNTGELFF. CDR3 in DNA: TGTGCCAGCAGCAACCCGGGACAGGGGAACACCGGGGAGCTGTTTTTT.

The genes are TRBV4-1 and TRBJ2-1; D may be TRBD1 (6 bases). Germline loops: CDR1 MGHRA, CDR2 YSYEKL. CDR3 length: 16 amino acids. The V end lost 3 bases, the J end lost 4 bases, and 16 bases lay between the germline ends. Written as DNA, the CDR3 is TGCGCCAGCAGCCATTTCTCCGGGACACCTTACAATGAGCAGTTCTTC. It is translated as CASSHFSGTPYNEQFF.

This clone has only one observation. The rearrangement uses TRBV4-2 and TRBJ1-3; D possibly corresponds to TRBD1 (5 bases). Germline CDR1 LGHNA, CDR2 YNFKEQ. CDR3 length: 16 residues. Trimming took 2 bases from V and 3 from J, leaving 14 bases between them. CDR3 DNA: TGTGCCAGCAGCCAAAAGCAGGGAACGGGTGGAAACACCATATATTTT. It is translated as CASSQKQGTGGNTIYF.

This chain connects TRBV19 to TRBJ2-3, with D uncertain. The CDR3 is made up of 14 amino acids. CDR1 LNHDA and CDR2 SQIVND come from the germline V gene (reference sequence). Trimming cost V 2 bases and J 1 base, with 7 bases left between them. CDR3 amino acids: CASSISTGTDTQYF. CDR3 DNA: TGTGCCAGTAGTATATCAACTGGCACAGATACGCAGTATTTT.

The chain recombines TRBV10-3 with TRBJ2-7; no clear D. Germline V gives CDR1 ENHRY, CDR2 SYGVKD. The CDR3 sequence is 11 residues long. Trimming left V 4 bases short and J 2 bases short, with 3 bases between. CDR3 DNA: TGTGCCATCAGTGGCACCTACGAGCAGTACTTC. Its translation is CAISGTYEQYF.

A single count supports this clone. This rearrangement joins TRBV6-5 to TRBJ2-7; D tentatively fits TRBD1 or TRBD2 (5 bases each). This CDR3 has 14 amino acids. The germline V and J ends were trimmed by 6 bases and 1 base, with 13 bases remaining between them. CDR1 and CDR2 (germline): MNHEY, SVGAGI. The CDR3 protein is CASSPGRLSYEQYF. As DNA, the CDR3 is TGTGCCAGCAGCCCGGGACGGTTATCCTACGAGCAGTACTTC.

The chain combines TRBV13 with TRBJ2-7; 8 bases map to TRBD1. Losses at the gene ends were 0 bases for V and 3 bases for J; bases not matched to a gene: 7. Germline CDR1 and CDR2: PRHDT and FYEKMQ (reference sequence). This CDR3 has 16 residues. The DNA for the CDR3 is TGTGCCAGCAGCTTAGGGGACAGGGCCGAGGACTACGAGCAGTACTTC. It translates to CASSLGDRAEDYEQYF.

The chain couples TRBV7-6 to TRBJ1-1; TRBD1 matches 8 bases. CDR1 and CDR2 from the germline V gene are SGHVS and FNYEAQ. V shed 2 bases and J 1 base; nucleotides not matched to a gene: 15. CDR3 length: 19 amino acids. The CDR3 reads CASSLRGQDSAQTNTEAFF. The CDR3 DNA follows: TGTGCCAGCAGCTTAAGGGGACAGGACTCCGCACAGACGAACACTGAAGCTTTCTTT.

V is TRBV7-2 and J is TRBJ2-3; D not resolved. Germline lookup yields CDR1 SGHTA and CDR2 FQGNSA. This CDR3 spans 15 amino acids. Deletions cut 1 base from V and 2 bases from J, with 10 bases between. In DNA form, the CDR3 reads TGTGCCAGCAGCTTAGTTGGCGGTACCACAGATACGCAGTATTTT. This encodes CASSLVGGTTDTQYF.

V gene TRBV18 combines with J gene TRBJ1-1; the D is unclear. The CDR3 covers 12 residues. Trimming left V 3 bases short and J 6 bases short, with 8 bases between. Looked up from germline, CDR1 is KGHSH and CDR2 is LQKENI. CDR3 sequence reads: CASSPFLSEAFF. The CDR3 DNA reads as TGTGCCAGCTCACCGTTCCTATCTGAAGCTTTCTTT.

The V call is TRBV28, the J call TRBJ1-4; D gene unclear. V was pared by 5 bases and J by 13 bases, with 20 bases between. CDR1 is MDHEN, CDR2 SYDVKM, per germline. The CDR3 is 14 residues long. The DNA of the CDR3 is TGTGCCAGCAGTATTGCTAGGACCTCGCAAGGACTGTTTTTT. Translating it yields CASSIARTSQGLFF.

DNA of the CDR3: TGTGCCAGCAGCGGGGGTTCGGAACAGCCGCGAAGCGGAAACACCATATATTTT. It translates to CASSGGSEQPRSGNTIYF. The V call is TRBV9, the J call TRBJ1-3; D not resolved. CDR3 length equals 18 residues. Trimming left V 3 bases short and J 4 bases short, with 23 bases between. Per germline, CDR1 SGDLS and CDR2 YYNGEE.

This sequence joins TRBV7-2 and TRBJ2-1; 7 bases align to TRBD1. V was pared by 1 base and J by 14 bases, with 5 bases of the junction left unmatched. Germline V gene lookup returns CDR1 SGHTA and CDR2 FQGNSA. The CDR3 covers 12 residues. DNA for the CDR3: TGTGCCAGCAGCTTAGATCGGCAGGGGGAGTTCTTC. It yields the protein CASSLDRQGEFF.

J is TRBJ2-5 and V is TRBV4-2; tentative D call: TRBD1 (5 bases). The germline V and J ends were trimmed by 0 bases and 1 base, with 9 bases remaining between them. Germline-derived CDR1 and CDR2 are LGHNA and YNFKEQ. The CDR3 extends over 15 amino acids. CDR3 DNA: TGTGCCAGCAGCCAAGATGGGGCGACCCAAGAGACCCAGTACTTC. Its protein is CASSQDGATQETQYF.

This clone has only one observation. The CDR3 spells CASSQDRAGQYF. In DNA, the CDR3 is TGTGCCAGCAGCCAGGACAGGGCAGGGCAGTACTTC. The chain is built from TRBV12-3 or TRBV12-4 and TRBJ2-7, with 8 bases aligning to TRBD1. The trim removed 6 bases at V and 9 bases at J, leaving 7 bases unmatched. The CDR3 contains 12 residues.

This clone was seen just once. The V call is TRBV29-1, the J call TRBJ2-7, with D maybe TRBD1 (5 bases). This CDR3 has 14 residues. V was clipped by 7 bases and J by 9 bases, with 25 bases between them. Germline CDR1 and CDR2: SQVTM and ANQGSEA. The DNA of the CDR3 is TGCAGCGCTGCCGCGGCAGGGCAGGTTGTAGGGCAGTACTTC. Its protein is CSAAAAGQVVGQYF.

This chain connects TRBV19 to TRBJ2-1; TRBD2 is a possible D gene (5 bases). V gave up 11 bases and J gave up 0 bases, with 11 bases separating them. There are 13 residues in the CDR3. Germline CDR1 reads LNHDA; CDR2 reads SQIVND (reference sequence). This CDR3 is CAWGVSSYNEQFF. CDR3 nucleotide sequence: TGTGCCTGGGGAGTAAGCTCCTACAATGAGCAGTTCTTC.

The chain carries TRBV6-5 and TRBJ2-2; D ambiguous. The CDR3 is 15 residues long. V was trimmed by 0 bases and J by 7 bases, leaving 12 bases between them. The germline V gene has CDR1 MNHEY and CDR2 SVGAGI. CDR3 DNA: TGTGCCAGCAGTTACTCTTCCTTGGTAGGCGGGGAGCTGTTTTTT. It yields the protein CASSYSSLVGGELFF.

As DNA, the CDR3 is TGTGCCACCAGCAGAGATTCTTGGGAACAGGTTAATGAAAAACTGTTTTTT. It translates to CATSRDSWEQVNEKLFF. The V and J genes are TRBV15 and TRBJ1-4, with D maybe TRBD1 (5 bases). CDR1 is LNHNV, CDR2 YYDKDF, per germline (reference sequence). The CDR3 totals 17 residues. Between the trimmed V and J ends, which lost 0 bases and 4 bases, there was a span of 15 bases.

This chain connects TRBV11-2 to TRBJ1-1; possibly TRBD1 for D (6 bases). This CDR3 has 14 amino acids. The V end lost 3 bases, the J end lost 4 bases, and 12 bases lay between the germline ends. Germline V lookup: CDR1 SGHAT, CDR2 FQNNGV. The DNA of the CDR3 is TGTGCCAGCAGCTTTAAGTCCAGGGGCACTGAAGCTTTCTTT. This codes for CASSFKSRGTEAFF.

The chain joins TRBV28 to TRBJ1-5; a weak D match, TRBD1 (5 bases). This CDR3 has 16 amino acids. V lost 5 bases and J 5 bases, leaving 19 bases between the germline ends. CDR1 is MDHEN and CDR2 is SYDVKM in the germline V gene. CDR3 sequence: CASSVRGNGGYQPQHF. CDR3 coding DNA: TGTGCCAGCAGTGTTCGGGGCAACGGAGGTTATCAGCCCCAGCATTTT.

This sequence joins TRBV7-2 and TRBJ2-1; TRBD2 is a possible D gene (6 bases). Trimming took off 0 bases at V and 8 bases at J, with 14 bases between the two ends. The CDR3 contains 15 residues. Germline V gene data show CDR1 as SGHTA and CDR2 as FQGNSA. The CDR3 nucleotides read TGTGCCAGCAGCTTAGCGGCGGCGGGATTTTATGAGCAGTTCTTC. This sequence encodes CASSLAAAGFYEQFF.

The rearrangement joins TRBV7-9 to TRBJ2-5; perhaps TRBD1 as D (6 bases). The CDR3 spans 14 residues. Trimming stripped 5 bases from V and 3 bases from J, with 13 bases between. The V gene's germline CDR1 is SEHNR and CDR2 FQNEAQ (reference sequence). The CDR3 DNA follows: TGTGCCAGCAGCGCGCTGACAGGAAAAGAGACCCAGTACTTC. Its translation is CASSALTGKETQYF.

The chain combines TRBV7-9 with TRBJ2-7; D assignment may be TRBD1 or TRBD2 (5 bases each). Deletions cut 5 bases from V and 1 base from J, with 24 bases between. CDR1 is SEHNR and CDR2 is FQNEAQ in the germline V gene (reference sequence). CDR3 size: 18 residues. CDR3 DNA sequence: TGTGCCAGCAGCAGCCTTGGGACGGCCACTAGATTGTCCTACGAGCAGTACTTC. As protein: CASSSLGTATRLSYEQYF.

The sample holds many counts of this clone. This chain connects TRBV7-9 to TRBJ1-4; TRBD1 might be the D (5 bases). CDR3 length: 12 amino acids. Per germline, CDR1 SEHNR and CDR2 FQNEAQ (reference sequence). V was shortened by 3 bases and J by 7 bases, with 6 bases between the two germline ends. The CDR3 is CASSFTGEKLFF. CDR3 bases: TGTGCCAGCAGCTTTACAGGTGAAAAACTGTTTTTT.

This sequence joins TRBV6-5 and TRBJ1-3; tentatively, D is TRBD1 (5 bases). This CDR3 has 15 amino acids. The V end lost 6 bases, the J end lost 3 bases, and 15 bases lay between the germline ends. Germline V lookup: CDR1 MNHEY, CDR2 SVGAGI. The CDR3 reads CASSREEGLGNTIYF. Here the CDR3 DNA reads TGTGCCAGCAGCCGCGAGGAGGGGCTTGGAAACACCATATATTTT.

The chain combines TRBV11-2 with TRBJ2-2, with 13 bases that match TRBD2. The CDR3 runs to 14 residues. The germline gives CDR1 SGHAT, CDR2 FQNNGV. The trim removed 9 bases at V and 8 bases at J, leaving 6 bases unmatched. The CDR3 region is CASRGLAGAGELFF. The CDR3 region has the DNA TGTGCCAGTAGAGGACTAGCGGGGGCAGGGGAGCTGTTTTTT.

This clone has only one observation. V usage is TRBV2 and J usage is TRBJ1-5; D perhaps matches TRBD1 (6 bases). The CDR3 is made up of 15 amino acids. CDR1 and CDR2 from the germline V gene are SNHLY and FYNNEI. Trimming took off 6 bases at V and 3 bases at J, with 15 bases between the two ends. The chain's CDR3 is CASREGAGANQPQHF. The DNA for the CDR3 is TGTGCCAGCAGGGAGGGAGCGGGGGCCAATCAGCCCCAGCATTTT.

V usage is TRBV10-2 and J usage is TRBJ2-7; TRBD2 matches 8 bases. Germline trimming cut 0 bases from V and 3 bases from J; bases unmatched to any gene: 1. From germline, CDR1 is WSHSY and CDR2 SAAADI. The CDR3 runs to 14 residues. The CDR3 reads CASSESSGVYEQYF. The CDR3 nucleotides read TGCGCCAGCAGTGAGTCTAGCGGGGTCTACGAGCAGTACTTC.

The V call is TRBV19, the J call TRBJ2-2; D remains ambiguous. Trimming stripped 9 bases from V and 6 bases from J, with 8 bases between. The CDR3 is 11 residues long. The V gene's germline CDR1 is LNHDA and CDR2 SQIVND (reference sequence). As DNA, the CDR3 is TGTGCCAGATGGGCGGCCGGGGAGCTGTTTTTT. It yields the protein CARWAAGELFF.

This chain joins TRBV5-1 and TRBJ2-7; 12 nucleotides line up with TRBD1. CDR1 is SGHRS, CDR2 YFSETQ, per germline. The ends lost 6 bases at V and 7 bases at J; junction bases unmatched: 11. CDR3 length: 15 amino acids. CDR3: CASTPEGQGAREQYF. For the CDR3, the DNA is TGCGCCAGCACCCCAGAGGGACAGGGGGCGCGAGAGCAGTACTTC.